Below, 16 T cell receptor beta chains from the same sample are listed, as sequenced in a study of control samples from healthy donors and cancer patients. This table comes from immunoSEQ multiplex PCR, and its TCRdb copy is limited to in-frame clones, with some not included. Of over 100,000 clones in the sample, 70% to 90% were seen once. The sequenced sample was blood. Receptor source: a man aged 40-50 years in good health.

The genes are TRBV7-2 and TRBJ2-7; 12 positions match TRBD2. Germline V gene lookup returns CDR1 SGHTA and CDR2 FQGNSA. The trim removed 0 bases at V and 4 bases at J, leaving 4 bases unmatched. CDR3 length: 16 amino acids. The CDR3 region has the DNA TGTGCCAGCAGCTTAGCGTCTAGCGGGGGGGCATACGAGCAGTACTTC. Protein product: CASSLASSGGAYEQYF.

The chain couples TRBV30 to TRBJ1-6; D unclear. The V gene's germline CDR1 is GTSNPN and CDR2 SVGIG (reference sequence). CDR3 size: 13 residues. V gave up 8 bases and J gave up 4 bases, with 12 bases separating them. The CDR3 spells CAGEQNYNSPLHF. In DNA form, the CDR3 reads TGTGCCGGAGAACAAAATTATAATTCACCCCTCCACTTT.

This clone was detected only a few times. This chain's CDR3 is CASSSPSGANTGELFF. The CDR3 coding sequence is TGTGCCAGCAGTAGTCCGAGCGGCGCGAACACCGGGGAGCTGTTTTTT. The chain uses TRBV25-1 and TRBJ2-2; tentative D call: TRBD2 (5 bases). Germline V lookup: CDR1 MGHDK, CDR2 SYGVNS. V was cut by 5 bases and J by 0 bases, with 13 bases left in between. This CDR3 spans 16 amino acids.

A single count supports this clone. The gene calls are TRBV10-1 and TRBJ2-2; D possibly corresponds to TRBD2 (6 bases). Germline assignment: CDR1 WNHNN and CDR2 SYGVQD (reference sequence). This CDR3 has 17 amino acids. The V end lost 4 bases, the J end lost 5 bases, and 20 bases lay between the germline ends. Here the CDR3 DNA reads TGCGCCAGCAGTGCCTCCGGGACTCCACAAGGAACCGGGGAGCTGTTTTTT. The encoded protein is CASSASGTPQGTGELFF.

This clone turned up a few times. V and J are TRBV24-1 and TRBJ1-1; the match to TRBD1 covers 7 bases. Trimming removed 2 bases from V and 6 bases from J; junction bases left unmatched: 11. Germline V lookup: CDR1 KGHDR, CDR2 SFDVKD. The CDR3 extends over 16 amino acids. The CDR3: CATSDSRQGITAEAFF. CDR3 sequence (DNA): TGTGCCACCAGTGATTCCCGACAGGGCATAACCGCTGAAGCTTTCTTT.

The V call is TRBV7-2, the J call TRBJ1-5; D not certain. The germline V and J ends were trimmed by 5 bases and 7 bases, with 15 bases remaining between them. There are 14 residues in the CDR3. Germline assignment: CDR1 SGHTA and CDR2 FQGNSA. The CDR3 DNA reads as TGTGCCAGCAGCCCCGAATCGGCGGGCCAGCCCCAGCATTTT. Translating gives CASSPESAGQPQHF. The complete variable domain, with remaining parts taken from reference TRBV7-2 and TRBJ1-5, reads GAGVSQSPSNKVTEKGKDVELRCDPISGHTALYWYRQSLGQGLEFLIYFQGNSAPDKSGLPSDRFSAERTGGSVSTLTIQRTQQEDSAVYLCASSPESAGQPQHFGDGTRLSIL.

This chain uses TRBV24-1 with TRBJ2-3; 8 bases are a match to TRBD1. The junction had 8 bases not matched to a gene; V was cut back by 5 bases and J by 11 bases. CDR1 and CDR2 (germline): KGHDR, SFDVKD. The CDR3 has 13 amino acids. CDR3 residues: CATSVPGQGEQYF. Here the CDR3 DNA reads TGTGCCACCAGTGTTCCTGGACAGGGAGAGCAGTATTTT.

The chain joins TRBV11-3 to TRBJ1-6; D gene unclear. Trimming removed 5 bases from V and 8 bases from J, with 13 bases in between. Germline CDR1 is SGHNT and CDR2 is YENEEA. CDR3 size: 14 residues. The CDR3 DNA reads TGTGCCAGCAGCCCAATGGTTTCGGATTCACCCCTCCACTTT. This translates into CASSPMVSDSPLHF.

The chain employs TRBV14 and TRBJ1-4; D not certain. V lost 2 bases to trimming and J lost 8 bases, with 15 bases between them. This CDR3 is built from 15 residues. Germline V gene sequence: CDR1 SGHDN, CDR2 FVKESK. The CDR3 sequence is CASSQNGSPLEKLFF. The CDR3 DNA is TGTGCCAGCAGCCAAAACGGCTCCCCTCTCGAAAAACTGTTTTTT. Filled out from reference TRBV14 and TRBJ1-4, the complete variable domain reads EAGVTQFPSHSVIEKGQTVTLRCDPISGHDNLYWYRRVMGKEIKFLLHFVKESKQDESGMPNNRFLAERTGGTYSTLKVQPAELEDSGVYFCASSQNGSPLEKLFFGSGTQLSVL.

A single count supports this clone. This chain uses TRBV11-3 with TRBJ1-2; 12 positions agree with TRBD1. The CDR3 contains 14 residues. With 5 bases clipped from V and 4 bases from J, the junction kept 2 bases outside the gene matches. Per germline, CDR1 SGHNT and CDR2 YENEEA. The CDR3 nucleotides are TGTGCCAGCAGCCGGGACAGGGGGCTCTATGGCTACACCTTC. Protein: CASSRDRGLYGYTF.

This clone has a single count. The chain links TRBV29-1 to TRBJ1-2; tentative D call: TRBD1 (6 bases). Germline values: CDR1 SQVTM, CDR2 ANQGSEA. The CDR3 is 10 amino acids. V lost 7 bases and J lost 3, with 6 bases in between. The CDR3 spells CSAGDYGYTF. The CDR3 DNA sequence: TGCAGCGCAGGGGACTATGGCTACACCTTC.

The chain carries TRBV24-1 and TRBJ1-5; TRBD1 aligns across 7 bases. Germline assignment: CDR1 KGHDR and CDR2 SFDVKD. The CDR3 is 15 residues long. J lost 4 bases, V lost 4 bases, and 6 bases had no gene match. The CDR3: CATSDPGQPNQPQHF. CDR3 DNA sequence: TGTGCCACCAGTGACCCGGGACAGCCGAATCAGCCCCAGCATTTT.

The chain is built from TRBV3-1 (or the pseudogene TRBV3-2) and TRBJ2-2; possible D gene TRBD2, 5 bases. Germline assignment: CDR1 LGHDT and CDR2 YNNKEL (reference sequence). CDR3 length equals 16 residues. Trimming pared 1 base from V and 1 base from J, leaving 10 bases between. CDR3 residues: CASSQAGGRNTGELFF. The DNA for the CDR3 is TGTGCCAGCAGCCAAGCAGGAGGACGGAACACCGGGGAGCTGTTTTTT.

V gene TRBV24-1 combines with J gene TRBJ2-1; 7 positions match TRBD2. The CDR3 runs 15 residues. CDR1 is KGHDR, CDR2 SFDVKD, per germline. V was clipped by 1 base and J by 7 bases; unmatched bases: 6. CDR3 loop: CATSDLPGLTNEQFF. The CDR3 DNA sequence: TGTGCCACCAGTGATTTACCGGGACTAACGAATGAGCAGTTCTTC.

The chain carries TRBV7-8 and TRBJ1-2; D is possibly TRBD1 (6 bases). CDR1 is SGHVS and CDR2 is FQNEAQ in the germline V gene. This CDR3 comprises 15 residues. Trimming pared 5 bases from V and 3 bases from J, leaving 16 bases between. The CDR3 loop reads CASSGSRGGYYGYTF. DNA for the CDR3: TGTGCCAGCAGCGGATCGAGGGGGGGTTACTATGGCTACACCTTC. Supplemented by reference TRBV7-8 and TRBJ1-2, the full variable domain reads GAGVSQSPRYKVAKRGQDVALRCDPISGHVSLFWYQQALGQGPEFLTYFQNEAQLDKSGLPSDRFFAERPEGSVSTLKIQRTQQEDSAVYLCASSGSRGGYYGYTFGSGTRLTVV.

This rearrangement joins TRBV7-9 to TRBJ2-7, with D possibly TRBD2 on 5 matching bases. Deletions cut 2 bases from V and 9 bases from J, with 29 bases between. This CDR3 comprises 18 residues. The germline CDR1 and CDR2 sequences are SEHNR and FQNEAQ (reference sequence). Here the CDR3 reads CASSLKPYRLLLREGQYF. CDR3 DNA sequence: TGTGCCAGCAGCTTAAAACCCTATCGTCTACTCCTACGAGAGGGGCAGTACTTC. Full variable domain (outside the CDR3, taken from reference TRBV7-9 and TRBJ2-7): DTGVSQNPRHKITKRGQNVTFRCDPISEHNRLYWYRQTLGQGPEFLTYFQNEAQLEKSRLLSDRFSAERPKGSFSTLEIQRTEQGDSAMYLCASSLKPYRLLLREGQYFGPGTRLTVT.